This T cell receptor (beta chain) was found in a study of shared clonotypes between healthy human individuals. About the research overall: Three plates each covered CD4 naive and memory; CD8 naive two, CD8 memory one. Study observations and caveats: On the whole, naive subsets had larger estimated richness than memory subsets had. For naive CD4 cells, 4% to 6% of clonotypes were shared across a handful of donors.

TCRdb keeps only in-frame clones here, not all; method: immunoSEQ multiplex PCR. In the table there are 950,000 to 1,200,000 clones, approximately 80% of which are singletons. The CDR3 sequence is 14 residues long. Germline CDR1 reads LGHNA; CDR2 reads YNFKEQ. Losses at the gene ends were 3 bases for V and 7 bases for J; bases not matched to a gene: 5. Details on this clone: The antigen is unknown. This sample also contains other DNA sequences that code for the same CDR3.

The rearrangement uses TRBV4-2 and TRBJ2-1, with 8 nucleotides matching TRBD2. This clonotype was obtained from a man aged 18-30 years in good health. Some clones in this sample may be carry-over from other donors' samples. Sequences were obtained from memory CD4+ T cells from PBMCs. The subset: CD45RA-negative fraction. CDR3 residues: CASSHRGLANEQFF. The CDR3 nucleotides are TGTGCCAGCAGCCACCGCGGACTAGCAAATGAGCAGTTCTTC.